The 30 T cell receptor beta chains listed next were all sequenced from one sample in a study of T cells in Graves' hyperthyroidism and ophthalmopathy. TCR beta CDR3 regions were amplified from RNA. The HTBI primer set was used in a first-round RT-PCR of the TCR CDR3. TCRdb redid the calling of the multiplex PCR reads with MiXCR, one entry per CDR3 protein. Of 480,000 or so distinct CDR3 sequences in the sample, over 45% were seen once. Source material: peripheral blood or thyroid tissue (not recorded which). The receptors here all came from an adult woman with Graves' disease, either hyperthyroidism or ophthalmopathy (not recorded which).

This clonotype was detected a few times. V gene TRBV15 combines with J gene TRBJ2-5; TRBD1 matches at 9 bases. From germline, CDR1 is LNHNV and CDR2 YYDKDF (reference sequence). The CDR3 loop spans 17 amino acids. V lost 0 bases and J lost 0; bases outside the gene matches: 5. CDR3 region: CATSRDLTGGYQETQYF. The CDR3 DNA reads as TGTGCCACCAGCAGAGATTTGACAGGGGGATACCAAGAGACCCAGTACTTC.

This CDR3 is CASRDSGQGGSNSPLHF. Written as DNA, the CDR3 is TGTGCCAGCCGGGACTCTGGACAGGGGGGCTCTAATTCACCCCTCCACTTT. The chain links TRBV7-9 to TRBJ1-6, with TRBD1 matching over 10 bases. Germline V gene lookup returns CDR1 SEHNR and CDR2 FQNEAQ (reference sequence). This CDR3 has 17 residues. Losses at the gene ends were 8 bases for V and 6 bases for J; bases not matched to a gene: 13.

The chain has TRBV6-6 and TRBJ2-2; D is perhaps TRBD1 (5 bases). Germline V gene lookup returns CDR1 MNHNY and CDR2 SVGAGI (reference sequence). V was clipped by 0 bases and J by 3 bases, with 14 bases between them. This CDR3 is 17 amino acids long. As DNA, the CDR3 is TGTGCCAGCAGTTACTCGCATGGCAGGGATCACACCGGGGAGCTGTTTTTT. It yields the protein CASSYSHGRDHTGELFF.

This rearrangement joins TRBV7-6 to TRBJ2-5; no firm D call. CDR1 and CDR2 from the germline V gene are SGHVS and FNYEAQ. V was clipped by 8 bases and J by 0 bases, with 7 bases between them. This CDR3 has 12 residues. CDR3 coding DNA: TGTGCCAGCCGGGCGTACCAAGAGACCCAGTACTTC. Translating gives CASRAYQETQYF.

This clonotype was found many times. The V gene is TRBV7-6, the J gene TRBJ1-3; possibly TRBD1 for D (6 bases). The CDR3 extends over 13 amino acids. Trimming cost V 5 bases and J 3 bases, with 8 bases left between them. CDR1 is SGHVS, CDR2 FNYEAQ, per germline. The CDR3: CASSVGGGNTIYF. CDR3 nucleotide sequence: TGTGCCAGCAGCGTAGGGGGTGGAAACACCATATATTTT.

Concerning this clonotype itself: Because it lacks the conserved phenylalanine or tryptophan at the end, this CDR3 is likely a read error. The DNA is omitted, as the CDR3 cannot be located on it reliably, and the CDR3 follows TCRdb's listing. This chain uses TRBV7-2 with TRBJ2-6; TRBD2, the table's D call, was not compared with the DNA. CDR1 is SGHTA and CDR2 is FQGNSA in the germline V gene. Including both end residues, the CDR3 is 12 amino acids long. The CDR3 here is CASSQGTSAPNT.

The chain couples TRBV25-1 to TRBJ1-3; D uncertain. The CDR3 runs 12 residues. Trimming shortened V by 8 bases and J by 2 bases, and 7 bases separated the two germline ends. The germline V gene encodes CDR1 MGHDK and CDR2 SYGVNS. CDR3 bases: TGTGCCAGCCAAAGGACTGGAAACACCATATATTTT. This codes for CASQRTGNTIYF.

Many counts were recorded for this clonotype. V is TRBV24-1 and J is TRBJ2-2; D unresolved. This CDR3 comprises 12 residues. Germline-derived CDR1 and CDR2 are KGHDR and SFDVKD. V was pared by 8 bases and J by 6 bases, with 9 bases between. In DNA, the CDR3 is TGTGCCACCACAGGCCTGGCCGGGGAGCTGTTTTTT. Amino acid sequence: CATTGLAGELFF.

V usage is TRBV6-1 and J usage is TRBJ1-2; D gene uncertain. V gave up 6 bases and J gave up 8 bases, with 16 bases separating them. Germline CDR1 reads MNHNS; CDR2 reads SASEGT. This CDR3 contains 13 residues. CDR3 coding DNA: TGTGCCAGCAGGGTCCGGAGGCTAGAGGGCTACACCTTC. It specifies CASRVRRLEGYTF.

This clonotype appeared a few times. The rearrangement joins TRBV9 to TRBJ2-2; unclear D gene. Per the germline V gene, CDR1 is SGDLS and CDR2 is YYNGEE. Trimming cost V 2 bases and J 5 bases, with 10 bases left between them. The CDR3 has 14 amino acids. The CDR3: CASSVRSETGELFF. The CDR3 nucleotides read TGTGCCAGCAGCGTTAGGAGTGAAACCGGGGAGCTGTTTTTT.

This chain connects TRBV19 to TRBJ1-2; D call uncertain. This CDR3 region has 14 residues. Per germline, CDR1 LNHDA and CDR2 SQIVND (reference sequence). V lost 3 bases, J lost 0 bases, and 8 bases lay in between. CDR3 loop: CASSMGRTNYGYTF. The CDR3 DNA follows: TGTGCCAGTAGTATGGGGAGAACTAACTATGGCTACACCTTC.

The J gene is TRBJ2-1, the V gene TRBV10-3, with D hard to call. Per the germline V gene, CDR1 is ENHRY and CDR2 is SYGVKD. The CDR3 has 12 residues. V was clipped by 11 bases and J by 1 base, with 9 bases between them. Here the CDR3 DNA reads TGTGCCGCCGGATTATCCTACAATGAGCAGTTCTTC. It yields the protein CAAGLSYNEQFF.

This clonotype came up once. V gene TRBV7-2 combines with J gene TRBJ2-5; D is ambiguous. V was shortened by 3 bases and J by 2 bases, with 16 bases between the two germline ends. Per germline, CDR1 SGHTA and CDR2 FQGNSA. The CDR3 sequence is 16 residues long. CDR3 sequence (DNA): TGTGCCAGCAGCTTTACGGCGGCGGTGGGGCAAGAGACCCAGTACTTC. Protein: CASSFTAAVGQETQYF.

On this clonotype itself: The germline gene is not matched at one end of the junction; a read error may be the cause. The CDR3 nucleotides are TGTGCCAGCAGTCGACAGGGGCTCACTGAAGCTTTC. Translated: CASSRQGLTEAF. The chain recombines TRBV2 with TRBJ2-6, with TRBD1 matching 8 bases. The CDR3 sequence is 12 residues long. The germline CDR1 and CDR2 sequences are SNHLY and FYNNEI.

This clonotype was seen only a few times. The rearrangement joins TRBV7-9 to TRBJ2-2; D is perhaps TRBD1 (6 bases). The CDR3 runs 16 residues. Germline V gene sequence: CDR1 SEHNR, CDR2 FQNEAQ (reference sequence). The germline V and J ends were trimmed by 3 bases and 1 base, with 12 bases remaining between them. The CDR3 spells CASSFKTGMNTGELFF. The CDR3 DNA reads TGTGCCAGCAGCTTTAAGACAGGAATGAACACCGGGGAGCTGTTTTTT.

V gene TRBV2 combines with J gene TRBJ1-5, with TRBD1 as a possible D gene (6 bases). Germline CDR1 reads SNHLY; CDR2 reads FYNNEI. This CDR3 is built from 15 residues. V dropped 7 bases and J dropped 0 bases, with 13 bases sitting between them. The DNA for the CDR3 is TGTGCCAGCACCGCCGGGACACCTAGCAATCAGCCCCAGCATTTT. Protein: CASTAGTPSNQPQHF.

This chain links TRBV7-8 with TRBJ1-5; D may be TRBD1 (5 bases). The CDR3 sequence is 15 residues long. Trimming stripped 1 base from V and 5 bases from J, with 12 bases between. The germline V gene encodes CDR1 SGHVS and CDR2 FQNEAQ. The CDR3 loop is CASSLGPLGHQPQHF. As DNA, the CDR3 is TGTGCCAGCAGCTTAGGTCCATTGGGACATCAGCCCCAGCATTTT.

This sequence joins TRBV20-1 and TRBJ2-7; D is possibly TRBD1 or TRBD2 (7 bases each). The CDR3 is 14 amino acids. V was trimmed by 3 bases and J by 4 bases, leaving 16 bases between them. CDR1 and CDR2 from the germline V gene are DFQATT and SNEGSKA (reference sequence). As DNA, the CDR3 is TGCAGTGCTAGTTTTGGGACAGCGGGGTACGAGCAGTACTTC. Encoded protein: CSASFGTAGYEQYF.

The chain carries TRBV19 and TRBJ2-3; 10 positions agree with TRBD2. Germline lookup yields CDR1 LNHDA and CDR2 SQIVND (reference sequence). The V gene end was trimmed by 4 bases and the J gene end by 4 bases; junction bases not matched to a gene: 8. There are 16 residues in the CDR3. CDR3 residues: CASSNLAGGASDTQYF. As DNA, the CDR3 is TGTGCCAGTAGTAACTTAGCGGGAGGCGCTTCAGATACGCAGTATTTT. The complete variable domain, with remaining parts taken from reference TRBV19 and TRBJ2-3, reads DGGITQSPKYLFRKEGQNVTLSCEQNLNHDAMYWYRQDPGQGLRLIYYSQIVNDFQKGDIAEGYSVSREKKESFPLTVTSAQKNPTAFYLCASSNLAGGASDTQYFGPGTRLTVL.

This clonotype came up a few times. The rearrangement joins TRBV29-1 to TRBJ2-5, with 9 bases that match TRBD1. This CDR3 comprises 15 residues. V shed 3 bases, J shed 2 bases, and the junction held 7 bases outside the gene matches. CDR1 SQVTM and CDR2 ANQGSEA come from the germline V gene. The CDR3 sequence: CSVEEGQGRQETQYF. Written as DNA, the CDR3 is TGCAGCGTTGAGGAAGGACAGGGGAGGCAAGAGACCCAGTACTTC.

The rearrangement joins TRBV7-3 to TRBJ2-3; D gene unclear. The CDR3 loop spans 14 amino acids. Germline CDR1 and CDR2: SGHTA and FQGTGA. Deletions cut 10 bases from V and 0 bases from J, with 14 bases between. The chain's CDR3 is CATTLAGSTDTQYF. The CDR3 DNA reads as TGTGCCACCACCCTGGCCGGTAGCACAGATACGCAGTATTTT. The full variable domain, its missing parts supplied by reference TRBV7-3 and TRBJ2-3, is GAGVSQTPSNKVTEKGKYVELRCDPISGHTALYWYRQSLGQGPEFLIYFQGTGAADDSGLPNDRFFAVRPEGSVSTLKIQRTERGDSAVYLCATTLAGSTDTQYFGPGTRLTVL.

This rearrangement joins TRBV25-1 to TRBJ1-2; D gene unclear. Germline V gene data show CDR1 as MGHDK and CDR2 as SYGVNS. The CDR3 totals 11 residues. V lost 1 base to trimming and J lost 7 bases, with 4 bases between them. As DNA, the CDR3 is TGTGCCAGCAGTGAATTCCTTGGCTACACCTTC. This encodes CASSEFLGYTF.

This chain joins TRBV15 and TRBJ1-5; D may be TRBD1 (5 bases). Germline loops: CDR1 LNHNV, CDR2 YYDKDF (reference sequence). This CDR3 is built from 13 residues. V was shortened by 3 bases and J by 7 bases, with 10 bases between the two germline ends. CDR3 DNA: TGTGCCACCAGCAGCACCAGGGACCAGCCCCAGCATTTT. Its protein product is CATSSTRDQPQHF. Supplemented by reference TRBV15 and TRBJ1-5, the full variable domain reads DAMVIQNPRYQVTQFGKPVTLSCSQTLNHNVMYWYQQKSSQAPKLLFHYYDKDFNNEADTPDNFQSRRPNTSFCFLDIRSPGLGDTAMYLCATSSTRDQPQHFGDGTRLSIL.

There are a few counts of this clonotype. The chain couples TRBV20-1 to TRBJ2-7, with 9 bases that match TRBD1. Trimming at V came to 4 bases and at J to 5 bases, leaving 9 bases not matched to a gene. The CDR3 runs to 14 residues. Germline V gene data show CDR1 as DFQATT and CDR2 as SNEGSKA (reference sequence). The CDR3 DNA sequence: TGCAGTGCTAAAAAGACAGGGGGTTTCAACGAGCAGTACTTC. Translation: CSAKKTGGFNEQYF.

This clonotype was observed many times. The chain recombines TRBV7-9 with TRBJ2-7; no reliable D call. CDR3 length: 12 residues. From germline, CDR1 is SEHNR and CDR2 FQNEAQ (reference sequence). V was shortened by 4 bases and J by 5 bases, with 9 bases between the two germline ends. Written as DNA, the CDR3 is TGTGCCAGCAGCTCCAGAGGCCACGAGCAGTACTTC. It yields the protein CASSSRGHEQYF.

The chain joins TRBV2 to TRBJ2-6; D not certain. This CDR3 spans 14 amino acids. Germline CDR1 and CDR2: SNHLY and FYNNEI. V was pared by 5 bases and J by 3 bases, with 8 bases between. The CDR3 loop is CASSPSDGANVLTF. The DNA for the CDR3 is TGTGCCAGCAGTCCCTCTGATGGGGCCAACGTCCTGACTTTC.

This clonotype has a count of ten or more. This chain connects TRBV20-1 to TRBJ2-5; TRBD2 aligns across 10 bases. J gave up 2 bases and V 4 bases, and 13 bases lay outside the gene matches. This CDR3 contains 17 residues. Per the germline V gene, CDR1 is DFQATT and CDR2 is SNEGSKA (reference sequence). The CDR3, as DNA: TGCAGTGCTAAAGCGACTAGCGGGTTAGTCGTTCAAGAGACCCAGTACTTC. It translates to CSAKATSGLVVQETQYF.

This clonotype was detected ten times or more. The chain carries TRBV24-1 and TRBJ2-3, with TRBD2 as a possible D gene (6 bases). This CDR3 comprises 13 residues. In germline, CDR1 is KGHDR, CDR2 SFDVKD. The germline V and J ends were trimmed by 10 bases and 2 bases, with 12 bases remaining between them. The CDR3 sequence: CATRESITDTQYF. CDR3 bases: TGTGCCACACGGGAGAGTATCACAGATACGCAGTATTTT.

Only a few counts were recorded for this clonotype. The V and J genes are TRBV7-9 and TRBJ2-5; 9 bases line up with TRBD2. Germline loops: CDR1 SEHNR, CDR2 FQNEAQ (reference sequence). This CDR3 comprises 16 residues. Trimming removed 1 base from V and 2 bases from J; junction bases left unmatched: 5. The CDR3 protein is CASSLGLAELQETQYF. DNA of the CDR3: TGTGCCAGCAGCTTAGGACTAGCGGAGCTACAAGAGACCCAGTACTTC.

About this clonotype itself: At one end the junction does not follow the germline gene, possibly because of a read error. This chain uses TRBV29-1 with TRBJ2-7, with 10 bases lining up with TRBD1. Per germline, CDR1 SQVTM and CDR2 ANQGSEA. The CDR3 totals 13 residues. The CDR3 coding sequence is TGCACCGTTGGGGGACAGGGGAACCACGAGCAGTACTTC. It is translated as CTVGGQGNHEQYF.